This T cell receptor beta chain comes out of a study of cytomegalovirus exposure and HLA in healthy donors. General study points: Previous analysis showed most TCR beta V segments were productive about 87% or about 30% of the time. The classifier reportedly diagnosed cytomegalovirus status with high sensitivity and specificity. Confirmation was obtained in vitro that a few CMV-associated chains are specific for CMV antigens. There were reportedly fewer N-insertions in an Asian-associated ancestry cluster than the roughly 700-donor mean, in a later analysis.

The PCR was carried out with 60 Vbeta primers and 13 Jbeta primers. Generated by immunoSEQ multiplex PCR, the TCRdb table keeps only in-frame clones and is missing some. The data contain under 200,000 clones, around 75% of them singletons. Germline V gene lookup returns CDR1 SEHNR and CDR2 FQNEAQ (reference sequence). The CDR3 has 16 residues. Comment on this clone: Its target is not known. Compared with germline, one end of the junction differs, possibly owing to a read error.

J is TRBJ1-5 and V is TRBV7-9; a possible D gene is TRBD1 (5 bases). The sequence came from a male donor in good health and CMV-seronegative. Source material: PBMCs. The CDR3 region has the DNA TGTTCCAGCAGCTCCCGGGGGGAGGGGCAGATTCAGCCCCAGCATTTT. Amino acids: CSSSSRGEGQIQPQHF.